The 2 T cell receptor beta chains listed next were all sequenced from one sample in a study of T cell responses to AZD1222 COVID-19 vaccine. Measured with immunoSEQ multiplex PCR; TCRdb has only the in-frame clones, and not every one. The data contain about 150,000 clones, more than 70% of them seen just once; the ten biggest clones take up around 2.3%. The material sequenced was peripheral blood, taken on day 0 of AZD1222 vaccination. The receptors come from an adult in good health.

CDR3 coding DNA: TGTGCCAGCAGTTACTCCAGGACCACAGATACGCAGTATTTT. Its translation is CASSYSRTTDTQYF. The chain recombines TRBV6-5 with TRBJ2-3; D unclear. V dropped 0 bases and J dropped 2 bases, with 6 bases sitting between them. Germline lookup yields CDR1 MNHEY and CDR2 SVGAGI. CDR3 length equals 14 residues.

This rearrangement joins TRBV19 to TRBJ1-3; a weak D match, TRBD1 (5 bases). Germline CDR1 is LNHDA and CDR2 is SQIVND (reference sequence). The CDR3 consists of 11 residues. The V end was cut by 8 bases, the J end by 11 bases, with 13 bases between. The CDR3 region is CASWAQGPIYF. The CDR3 region has the DNA TGTGCCAGTTGGGCGCAGGGACCCATATATTTT.